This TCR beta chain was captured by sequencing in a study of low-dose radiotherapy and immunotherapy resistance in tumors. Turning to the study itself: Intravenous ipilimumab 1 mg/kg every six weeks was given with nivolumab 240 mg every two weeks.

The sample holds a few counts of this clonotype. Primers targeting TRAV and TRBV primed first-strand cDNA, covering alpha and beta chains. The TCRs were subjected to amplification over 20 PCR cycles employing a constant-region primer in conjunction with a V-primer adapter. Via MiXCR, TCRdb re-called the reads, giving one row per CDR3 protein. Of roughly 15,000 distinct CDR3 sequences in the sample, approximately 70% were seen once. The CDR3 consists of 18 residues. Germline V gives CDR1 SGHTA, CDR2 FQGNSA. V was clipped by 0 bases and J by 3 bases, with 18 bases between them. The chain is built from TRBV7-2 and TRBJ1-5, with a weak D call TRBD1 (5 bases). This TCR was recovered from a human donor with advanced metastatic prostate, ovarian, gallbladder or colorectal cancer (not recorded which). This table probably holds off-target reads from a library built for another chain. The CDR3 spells CASSLANGQRGTNQPQHF. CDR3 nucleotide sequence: TGTGCCAGCAGCTTAGCGAACGGACAAAGAGGGACCAATCAGCCCCAGCATTTT.